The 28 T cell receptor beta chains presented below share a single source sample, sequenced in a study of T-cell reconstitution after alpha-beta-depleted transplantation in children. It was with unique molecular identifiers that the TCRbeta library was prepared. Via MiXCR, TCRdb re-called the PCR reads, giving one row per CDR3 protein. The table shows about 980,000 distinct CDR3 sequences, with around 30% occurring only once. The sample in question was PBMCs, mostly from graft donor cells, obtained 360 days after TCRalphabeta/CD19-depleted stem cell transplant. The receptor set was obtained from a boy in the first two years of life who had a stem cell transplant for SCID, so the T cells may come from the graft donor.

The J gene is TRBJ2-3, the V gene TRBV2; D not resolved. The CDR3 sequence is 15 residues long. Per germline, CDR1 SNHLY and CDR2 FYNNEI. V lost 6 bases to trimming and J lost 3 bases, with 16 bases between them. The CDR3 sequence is CASSPTPGRTDTQYF. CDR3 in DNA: TGTGCCAGCAGCCCTACTCCTGGTCGGACAGATACGCAGTATTTT.

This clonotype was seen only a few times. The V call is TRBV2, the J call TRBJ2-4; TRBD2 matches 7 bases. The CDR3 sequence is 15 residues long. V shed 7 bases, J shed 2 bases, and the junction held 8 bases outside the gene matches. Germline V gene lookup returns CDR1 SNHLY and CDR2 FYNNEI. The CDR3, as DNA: TGTGCCAGCACCAGACTAGCCTTAACCAAAAACATTCAGTACTTC. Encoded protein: CASTRLALTKNIQYF.

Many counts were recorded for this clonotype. CDR3 protein: CASSTDRGTEAFF. The DNA of the CDR3 is TGTGCCAGCAGCACGGACAGGGGCACTGAAGCTTTCTTT. The chain links TRBV7-3 to TRBJ1-1, with 9 bases lining up with TRBD1. From germline, CDR1 is SGHTA and CDR2 FQGTGA. The CDR3 covers 13 residues. V lost 5 bases, J lost 4 bases, and 2 bases stayed unmatched.

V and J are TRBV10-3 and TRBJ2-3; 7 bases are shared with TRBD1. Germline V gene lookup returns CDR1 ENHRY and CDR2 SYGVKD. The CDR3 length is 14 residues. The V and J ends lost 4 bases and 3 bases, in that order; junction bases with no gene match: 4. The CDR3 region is CAISAGGATDTQYF. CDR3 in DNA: TGTGCCATCAGTGCAGGGGGTGCGACAGATACGCAGTATTTT.

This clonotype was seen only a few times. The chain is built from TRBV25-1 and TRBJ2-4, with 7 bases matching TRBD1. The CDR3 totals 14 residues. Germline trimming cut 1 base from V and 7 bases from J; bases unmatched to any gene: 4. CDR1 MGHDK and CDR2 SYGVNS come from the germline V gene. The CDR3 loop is CASSESGRGNIQYF. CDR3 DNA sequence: TGTGCCAGCAGTGAATCCGGCAGGGGGAACATTCAGTACTTC. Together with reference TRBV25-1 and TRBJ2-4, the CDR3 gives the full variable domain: EADIYQTPRYLVIGTGKKITLECSQTMGHDKMYWYQQDPGMELHLIHYSYGVNSTEKGDLSSESTVSRIRTEHFPLTLESARPSHTSQYLCASSESGRGNIQYFGAGTRLSVL.

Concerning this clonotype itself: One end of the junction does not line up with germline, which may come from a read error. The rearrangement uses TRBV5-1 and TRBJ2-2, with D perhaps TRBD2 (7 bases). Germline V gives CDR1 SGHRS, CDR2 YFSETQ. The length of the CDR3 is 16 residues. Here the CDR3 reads CASTILGGLNPGELFF. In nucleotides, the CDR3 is TGCGCCAGCACGATCCTGGGGGGGCTGAACCCCGGGGAGCTGTTTTTT. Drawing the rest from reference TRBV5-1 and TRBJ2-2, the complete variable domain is KAGVTQTPRYLIKTRGQQVTLSCSPISGHRSVSWYQQTPGQGLQFLFEYFSETQRNKGNFPGRFSGRQFSNSRSEMNVSTLELGDSALYLCASTILGGLNPGELFFGEGSRLTVL.

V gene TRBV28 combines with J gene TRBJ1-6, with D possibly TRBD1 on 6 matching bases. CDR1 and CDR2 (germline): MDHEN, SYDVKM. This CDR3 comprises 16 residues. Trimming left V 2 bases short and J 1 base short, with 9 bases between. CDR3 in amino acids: CASSLNQGSYNSPLHF. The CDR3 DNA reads TGTGCCAGCAGTTTAAACCAGGGGTCCTATAATTCACCCCTCCACTTT. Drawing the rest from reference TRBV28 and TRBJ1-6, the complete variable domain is DVKVTQSSRYLVKRTGEKVFLECVQDMDHENMFWYRQDPGLGLRLIYFSYDVKMKEKGDIPEGYSVSREKKERFSLILESASTNQTSMYLCASSLNQGSYNSPLHFGNGTRLTVT.

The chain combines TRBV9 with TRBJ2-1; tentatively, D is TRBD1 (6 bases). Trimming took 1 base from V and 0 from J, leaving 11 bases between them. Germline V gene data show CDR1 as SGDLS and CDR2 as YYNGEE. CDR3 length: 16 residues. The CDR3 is CASSVIGTSSYNEQFF. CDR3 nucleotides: TGTGCCAGCAGCGTAATTGGGACATCCTCCTACAATGAGCAGTTCTTC.

CDR3 nucleotides: TGTGCCGGTTCCCGGGGGAGCACAGATACGCAGTATTTT. This encodes CAGSRGSTDTQYF. V and J are TRBV7-9 and TRBJ2-3; TRBD2 is a possible D gene (6 bases). The CDR3 covers 13 residues. Trimming stripped 11 bases from V and 0 bases from J, with 12 bases between. Germline lookup yields CDR1 SEHNR and CDR2 FQNEAQ (reference sequence).

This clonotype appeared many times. Written as DNA, the CDR3 is TGTGCCAGCAGCCTGGGACTAGCGGGGGGAGATACGCAGTATTTT. Its translation: CASSLGLAGGDTQYF. J is TRBJ2-3 and V is TRBV12-3 or TRBV12-4; 15 bases map to TRBD2. V shed 6 bases, J shed 5 bases, and the junction held 3 bases outside the gene matches. The CDR3 runs to 15 residues.

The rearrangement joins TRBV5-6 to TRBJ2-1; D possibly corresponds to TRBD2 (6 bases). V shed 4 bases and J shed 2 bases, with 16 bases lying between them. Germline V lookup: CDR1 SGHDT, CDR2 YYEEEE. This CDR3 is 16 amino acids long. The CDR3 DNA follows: TGTGCCAGCAGCCTCCCACCAGGAGGGACCTACAATGAGCAGTTCTTC. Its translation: CASSLPPGGTYNEQFF.

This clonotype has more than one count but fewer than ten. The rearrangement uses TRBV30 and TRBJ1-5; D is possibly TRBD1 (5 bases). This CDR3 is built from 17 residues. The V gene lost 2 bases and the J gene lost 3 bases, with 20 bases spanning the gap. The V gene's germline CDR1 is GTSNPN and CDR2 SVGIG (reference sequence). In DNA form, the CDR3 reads TGTGCCTGGAGTCCGGGTGGGGCGGCCCGTATCAATCAGCCCCAGCATTTT. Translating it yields CAWSPGGAARINQPQHF.

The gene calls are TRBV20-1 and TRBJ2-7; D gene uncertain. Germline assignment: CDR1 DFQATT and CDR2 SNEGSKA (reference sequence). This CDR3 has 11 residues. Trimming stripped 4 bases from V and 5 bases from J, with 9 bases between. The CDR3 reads CSANTVHEQYF. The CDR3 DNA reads TGCAGTGCTAACACAGTGCACGAGCAGTACTTC.

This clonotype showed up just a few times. As DNA, the CDR3 is TGTGCCAGCAGTTTTTCTCTAGGGGAGACCCAGTACTTC. Its translation is CASSFSLGETQYF. The chain joins TRBV6-5 to TRBJ2-5; D not certain. In germline, CDR1 is MNHEY, CDR2 SVGAGI. Trimming cost V 4 bases and J 5 bases, with 11 bases left between them. The CDR3 consists of 13 residues.

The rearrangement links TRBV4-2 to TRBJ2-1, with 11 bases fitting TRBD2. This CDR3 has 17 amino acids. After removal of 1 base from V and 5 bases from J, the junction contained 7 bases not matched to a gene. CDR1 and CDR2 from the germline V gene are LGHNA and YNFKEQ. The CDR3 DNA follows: TGTGCCAGCAGCCAAGTAGCTCTAGCGGGGGGTAACAATGAGCAGTTCTTC. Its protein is CASSQVALAGGNNEQFF.

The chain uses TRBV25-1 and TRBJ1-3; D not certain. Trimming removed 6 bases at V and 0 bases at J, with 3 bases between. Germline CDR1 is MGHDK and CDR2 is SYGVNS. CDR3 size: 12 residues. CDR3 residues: CASRNSGNTIYF. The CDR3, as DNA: TGTGCCAGCAGAAACTCTGGAAACACCATATATTTT. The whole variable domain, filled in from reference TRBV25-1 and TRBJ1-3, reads EADIYQTPRYLVIGTGKKITLECSQTMGHDKMYWYQQDPGMELHLIHYSYGVNSTEKGDLSSESTVSRIRTEHFPLTLESARPSHTSQYLCASRNSGNTIYFGEGSWLTVV.

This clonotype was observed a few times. The CDR3 is CASSVAGQTLQETQYF. The CDR3 nucleotides read TGTGCCAGCAGCGTAGCTGGACAGACCCTCCAAGAGACCCAGTACTTC. V and J are TRBV9 and TRBJ2-5; D may be TRBD1 (6 bases). Germline-derived CDR1 and CDR2 are SGDLS and YYNGEE. V was clipped by 0 bases and J by 1 base, with 13 bases between them. CDR3 length: 16 amino acids. Using reference TRBV9 and TRBJ2-5 for the parts outside the CDR3, the full variable domain is DSGVTQTPKHLITATGQRVTLRCSPRSGDLSVYWYQQSLDQGLQFLIQYYNGEERAKGNILERFSAQQFPDLHSELNLSSLELGDSALYFCASSVAGQTLQETQYFGPGTRLLVL.

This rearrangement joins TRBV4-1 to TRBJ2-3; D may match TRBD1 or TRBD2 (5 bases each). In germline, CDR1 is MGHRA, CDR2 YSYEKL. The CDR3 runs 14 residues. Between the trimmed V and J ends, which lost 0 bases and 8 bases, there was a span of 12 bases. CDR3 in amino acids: CASSQDGAGATQYF. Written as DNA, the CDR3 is TGCGCCAGCAGCCAAGATGGGGCCGGGGCTACGCAGTATTTT.

Written as DNA, the CDR3 is TGCAGCGTTGCGGGACAGGGGGGACCTGATACGCAGTATTTT. Protein sequence: CSVAGQGGPDTQYF. The V call is TRBV29-1, the J call TRBJ2-3; TRBD1 matches 11 bases. CDR1 and CDR2 (germline): SQVTM, ANQGSEA. The CDR3 is made up of 14 amino acids. V gave up 4 bases and J gave up 6 bases; unmatched junction bases: 6.

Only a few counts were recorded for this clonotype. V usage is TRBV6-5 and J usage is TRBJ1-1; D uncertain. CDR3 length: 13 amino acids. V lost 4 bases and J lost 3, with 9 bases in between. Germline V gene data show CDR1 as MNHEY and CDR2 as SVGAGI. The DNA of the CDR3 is TGTGCCAGCAGTTCTGGCAGCCACACTGAAGCTTTCTTT. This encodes CASSSGSHTEAFF.

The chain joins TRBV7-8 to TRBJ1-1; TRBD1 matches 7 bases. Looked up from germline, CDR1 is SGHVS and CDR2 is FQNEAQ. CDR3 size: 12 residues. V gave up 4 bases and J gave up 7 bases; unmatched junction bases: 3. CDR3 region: CASSSQGVEAFF. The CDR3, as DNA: TGTGCCAGCAGCTCGCAGGGGGTTGAAGCTTTCTTT.

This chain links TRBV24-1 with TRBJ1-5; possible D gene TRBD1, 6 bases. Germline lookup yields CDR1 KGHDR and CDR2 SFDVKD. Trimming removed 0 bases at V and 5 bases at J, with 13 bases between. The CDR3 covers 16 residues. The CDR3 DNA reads TGTGCCACCAGTGATTTGTCAGGGGATAGAGATCAGCCCCAGCATTTT. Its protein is CATSDLSGDRDQPQHF.

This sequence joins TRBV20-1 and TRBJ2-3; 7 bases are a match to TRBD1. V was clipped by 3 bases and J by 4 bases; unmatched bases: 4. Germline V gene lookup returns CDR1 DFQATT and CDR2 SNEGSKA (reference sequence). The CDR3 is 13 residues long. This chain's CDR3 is CSASLTGADTQYF. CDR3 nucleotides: TGCAGTGCTAGCTTAACAGGGGCAGATACGCAGTATTTT.

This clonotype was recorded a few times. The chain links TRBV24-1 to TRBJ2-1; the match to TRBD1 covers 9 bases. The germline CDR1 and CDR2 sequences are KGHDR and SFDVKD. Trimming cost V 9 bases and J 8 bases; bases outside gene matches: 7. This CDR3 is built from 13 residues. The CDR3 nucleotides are TGTGCCACCCAAGGACAGGGGATCGATGAGCAGTTCTTC. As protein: CATQGQGIDEQFF.

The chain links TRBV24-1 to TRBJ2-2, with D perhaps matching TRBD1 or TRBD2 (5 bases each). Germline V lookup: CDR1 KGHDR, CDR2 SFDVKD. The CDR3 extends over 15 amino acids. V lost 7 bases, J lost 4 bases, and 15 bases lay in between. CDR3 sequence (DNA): TGTGCCACCAGAGACGGGGCCCAGAGCACCGGGGAGCTGTTTTTT. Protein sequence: CATRDGAQSTGELFF.

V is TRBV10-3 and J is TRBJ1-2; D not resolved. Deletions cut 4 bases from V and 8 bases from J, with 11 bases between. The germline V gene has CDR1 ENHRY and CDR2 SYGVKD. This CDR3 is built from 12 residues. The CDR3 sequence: CAISAQEAGYTF. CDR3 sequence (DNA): TGTGCCATCAGTGCCCAGGAGGCGGGCTACACCTTC.

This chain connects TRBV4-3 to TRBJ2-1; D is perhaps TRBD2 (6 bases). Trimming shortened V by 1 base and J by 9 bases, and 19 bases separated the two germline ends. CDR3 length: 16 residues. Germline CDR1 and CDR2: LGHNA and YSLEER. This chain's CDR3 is CASSQAQGWRDSEQFF. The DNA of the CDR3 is TGCGCCAGCAGCCAAGCTCAGGGATGGAGGGATAGTGAGCAGTTCTTC.

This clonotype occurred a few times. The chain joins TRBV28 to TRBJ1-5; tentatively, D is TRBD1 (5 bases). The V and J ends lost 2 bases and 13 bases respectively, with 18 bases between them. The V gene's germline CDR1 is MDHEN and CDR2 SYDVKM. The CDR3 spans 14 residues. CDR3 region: CASSLEVSTAKQHF. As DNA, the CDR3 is TGTGCCAGCAGTTTAGAGGTTTCGACAGCGAAGCAGCATTTT.